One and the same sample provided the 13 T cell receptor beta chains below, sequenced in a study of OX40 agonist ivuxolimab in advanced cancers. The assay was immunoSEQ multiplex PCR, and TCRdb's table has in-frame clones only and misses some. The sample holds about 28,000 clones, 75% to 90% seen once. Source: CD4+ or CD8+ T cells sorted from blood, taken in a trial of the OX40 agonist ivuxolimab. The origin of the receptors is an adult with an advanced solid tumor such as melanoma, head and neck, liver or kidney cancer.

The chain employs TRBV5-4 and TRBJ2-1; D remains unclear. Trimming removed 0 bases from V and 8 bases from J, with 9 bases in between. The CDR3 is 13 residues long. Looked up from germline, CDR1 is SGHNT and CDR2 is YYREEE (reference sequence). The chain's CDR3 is CASSLEDLYEQFF. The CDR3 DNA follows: TGTGCCAGCAGCTTGGAAGATCTGTATGAGCAGTTCTTC.

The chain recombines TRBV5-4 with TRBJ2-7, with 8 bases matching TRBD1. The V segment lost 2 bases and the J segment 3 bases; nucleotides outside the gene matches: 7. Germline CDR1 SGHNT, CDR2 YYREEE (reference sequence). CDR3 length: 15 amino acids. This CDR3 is CASSLLTGEVYEQYF. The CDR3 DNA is TGTGCCAGCAGCTTATTGACAGGGGAGGTCTACGAGCAGTACTTC.

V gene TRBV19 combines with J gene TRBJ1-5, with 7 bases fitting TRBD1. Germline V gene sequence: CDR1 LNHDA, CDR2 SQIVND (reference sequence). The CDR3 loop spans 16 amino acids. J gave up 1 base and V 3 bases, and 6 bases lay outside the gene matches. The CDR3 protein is CASSIYQTGSNQPQHF. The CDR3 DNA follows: TGTGCCAGTAGTATTTACCAGACAGGGAGCAATCAGCCCCAGCATTTT. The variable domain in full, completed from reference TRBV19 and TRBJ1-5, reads DGGITQSPKYLFRKEGQNVTLSCEQNLNHDAMYWYRQDPGQGLRLIYYSQIVNDFQKGDIAEGYSVSREKKESFPLTVTSAQKNPTAFYLCASSIYQTGSNQPQHFGDGTRLSIL.

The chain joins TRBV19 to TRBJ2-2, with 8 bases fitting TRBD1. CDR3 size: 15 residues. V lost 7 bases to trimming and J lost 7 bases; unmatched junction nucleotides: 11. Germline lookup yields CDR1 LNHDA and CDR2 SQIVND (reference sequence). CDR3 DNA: TGTGCCAGTACCCCCGACAGGGGAGGCATCGGGGAGCTGTTTTTT. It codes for CASTPDRGGIGELFF.

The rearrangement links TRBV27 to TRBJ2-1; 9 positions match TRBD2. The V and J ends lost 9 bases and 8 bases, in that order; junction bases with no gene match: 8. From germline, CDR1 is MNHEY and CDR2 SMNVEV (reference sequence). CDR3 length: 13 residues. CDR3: CASGRAGGDEQFF. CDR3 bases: TGTGCCAGTGGAAGAGCGGGAGGAGATGAGCAGTTCTTC.

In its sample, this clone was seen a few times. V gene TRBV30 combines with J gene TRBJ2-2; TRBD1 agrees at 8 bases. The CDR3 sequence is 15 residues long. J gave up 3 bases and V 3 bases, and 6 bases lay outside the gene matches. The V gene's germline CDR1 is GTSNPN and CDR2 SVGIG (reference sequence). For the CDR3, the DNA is TGTGCCTGGAGAGGCCAGGGGGCCTACACCGGGGAGCTGTTTTTT. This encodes CAWRGQGAYTGELFF.

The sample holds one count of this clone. In DNA, the CDR3 is TGTGCCAGCAGCGGACGGCGGGATGAGCAGTTCTTC. Its protein is CASSGRRDEQFF. The chain recombines TRBV7-8 with TRBJ2-1; possibly TRBD2 for D (5 bases). V was cut by 5 bases and J by 8 bases, with 10 bases left in between. The CDR3 length is 12 residues. The germline V gene has CDR1 SGHVS and CDR2 FQNEAQ.

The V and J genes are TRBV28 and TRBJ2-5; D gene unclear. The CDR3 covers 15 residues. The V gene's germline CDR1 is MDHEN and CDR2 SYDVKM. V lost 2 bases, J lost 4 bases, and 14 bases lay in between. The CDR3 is CASSLIERWRETQYF. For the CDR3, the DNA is TGTGCCAGCAGTTTAATTGAACGGTGGAGAGAGACCCAGTACTTC.

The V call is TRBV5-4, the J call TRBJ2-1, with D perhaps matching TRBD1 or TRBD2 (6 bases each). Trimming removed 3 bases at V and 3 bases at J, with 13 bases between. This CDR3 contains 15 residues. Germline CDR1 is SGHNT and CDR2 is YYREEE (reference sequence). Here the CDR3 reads CASSSQGGLYNEQFF. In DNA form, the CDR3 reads TGTGCCAGCAGCTCTCAAGGGGGGCTCTACAATGAGCAGTTCTTC.

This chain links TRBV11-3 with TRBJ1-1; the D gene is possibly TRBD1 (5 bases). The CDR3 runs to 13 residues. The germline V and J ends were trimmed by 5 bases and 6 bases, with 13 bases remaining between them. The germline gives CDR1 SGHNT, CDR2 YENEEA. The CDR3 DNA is TGTGCCAGCAGCCGTGAGGGGAATTCTGAAGCTTTCTTT. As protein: CASSREGNSEAFF.

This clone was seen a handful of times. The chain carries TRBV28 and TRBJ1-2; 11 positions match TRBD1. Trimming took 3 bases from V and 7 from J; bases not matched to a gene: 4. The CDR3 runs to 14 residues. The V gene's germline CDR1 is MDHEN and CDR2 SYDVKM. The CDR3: CASSFGQGARGYTF. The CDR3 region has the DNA TGTGCCAGCAGTTTCGGACAGGGGGCGCGTGGCTACACCTTC.

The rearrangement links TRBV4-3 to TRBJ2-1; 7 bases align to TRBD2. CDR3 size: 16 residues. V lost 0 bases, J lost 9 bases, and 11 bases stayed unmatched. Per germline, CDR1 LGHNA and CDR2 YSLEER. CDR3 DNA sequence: TGCGCCAGCAGCCAAGATCGGGGAGGGATGGGTGGTGAGCAGTTCTTC. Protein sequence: CASSQDRGGMGGEQFF.

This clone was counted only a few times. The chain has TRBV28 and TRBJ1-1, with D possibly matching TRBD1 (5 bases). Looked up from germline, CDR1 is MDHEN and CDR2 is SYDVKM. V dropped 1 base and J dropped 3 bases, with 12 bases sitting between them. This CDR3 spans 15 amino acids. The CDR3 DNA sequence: TGTGCCAGCAGTTTATCCCAGGGTGGGTACACTGAAGCTTTCTTT. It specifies CASSLSQGGYTEAFF. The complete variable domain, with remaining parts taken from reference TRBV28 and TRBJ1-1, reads DVKVTQSSRYLVKRTGEKVFLECVQDMDHENMFWYRQDPGLGLRLIYFSYDVKMKEKGDIPEGYSVSREKKERFSLILESASTNQTSMYLCASSLSQGGYTEAFFGQGTRLTVV.